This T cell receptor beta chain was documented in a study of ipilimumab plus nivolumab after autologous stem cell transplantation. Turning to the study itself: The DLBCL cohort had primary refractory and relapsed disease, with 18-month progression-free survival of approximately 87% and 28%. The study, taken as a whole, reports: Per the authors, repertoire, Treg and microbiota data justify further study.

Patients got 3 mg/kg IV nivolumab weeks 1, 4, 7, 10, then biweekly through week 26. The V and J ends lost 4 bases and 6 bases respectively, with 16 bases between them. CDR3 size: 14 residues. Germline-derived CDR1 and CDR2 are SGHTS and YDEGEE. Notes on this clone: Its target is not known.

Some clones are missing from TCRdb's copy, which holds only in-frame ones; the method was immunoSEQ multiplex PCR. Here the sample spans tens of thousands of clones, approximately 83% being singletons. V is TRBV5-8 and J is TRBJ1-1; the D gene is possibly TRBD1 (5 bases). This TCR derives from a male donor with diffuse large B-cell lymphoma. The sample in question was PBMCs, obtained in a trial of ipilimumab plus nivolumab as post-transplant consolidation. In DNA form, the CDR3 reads TGTGCCAGCAGCGTTAGTCGACAGAGCGCTGAAGCTTTCTTT. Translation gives CASSVSRQSAEAFF.